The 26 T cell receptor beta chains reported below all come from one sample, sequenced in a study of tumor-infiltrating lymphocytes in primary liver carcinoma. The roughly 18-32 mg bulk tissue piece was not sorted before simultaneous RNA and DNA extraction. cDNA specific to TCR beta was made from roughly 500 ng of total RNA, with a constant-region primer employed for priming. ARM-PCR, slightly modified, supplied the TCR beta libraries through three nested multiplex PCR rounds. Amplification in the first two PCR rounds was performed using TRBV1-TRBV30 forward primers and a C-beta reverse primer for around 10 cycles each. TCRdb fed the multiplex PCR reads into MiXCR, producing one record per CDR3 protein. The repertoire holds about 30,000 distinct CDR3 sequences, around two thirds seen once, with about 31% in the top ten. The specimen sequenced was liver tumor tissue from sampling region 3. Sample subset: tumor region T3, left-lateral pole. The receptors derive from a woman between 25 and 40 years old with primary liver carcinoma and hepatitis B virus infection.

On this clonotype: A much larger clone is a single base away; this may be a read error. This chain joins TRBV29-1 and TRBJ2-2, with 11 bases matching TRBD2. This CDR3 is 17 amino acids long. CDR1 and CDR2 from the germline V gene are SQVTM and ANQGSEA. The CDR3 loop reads CSLEGLAGGRNTGELFF. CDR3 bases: TGCAGCCTTGAGGGGCTAGCGGGAGGCCGGAACACCGGGGAGCTGTTTTTT.

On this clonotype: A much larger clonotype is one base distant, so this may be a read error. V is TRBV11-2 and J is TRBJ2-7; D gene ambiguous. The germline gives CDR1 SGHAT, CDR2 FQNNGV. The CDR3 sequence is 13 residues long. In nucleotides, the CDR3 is TGTGTCAGCAGCTTAGGCTCAAACTACGAGCAGTACTTC. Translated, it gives CVSSLGSNYEQYF.

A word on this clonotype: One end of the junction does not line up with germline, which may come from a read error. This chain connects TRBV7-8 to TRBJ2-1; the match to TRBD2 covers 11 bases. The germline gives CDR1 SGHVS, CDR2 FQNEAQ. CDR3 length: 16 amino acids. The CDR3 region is CASRLIPGLADNEQLF. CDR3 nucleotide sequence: TGTGCCAGCAGGTTAATCCCGGGACTAGCGGACAATGAGCAGCTCTTC.

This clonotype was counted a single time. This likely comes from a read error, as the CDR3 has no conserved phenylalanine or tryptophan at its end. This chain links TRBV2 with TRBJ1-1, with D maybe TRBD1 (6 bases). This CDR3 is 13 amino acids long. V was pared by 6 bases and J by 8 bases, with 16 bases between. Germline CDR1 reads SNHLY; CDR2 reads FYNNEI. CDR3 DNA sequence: TGTGCCAGCAGCGGGAGGGGGACGACCGAAGCTTTCCTT. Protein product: CASSGRGTTEAFL.

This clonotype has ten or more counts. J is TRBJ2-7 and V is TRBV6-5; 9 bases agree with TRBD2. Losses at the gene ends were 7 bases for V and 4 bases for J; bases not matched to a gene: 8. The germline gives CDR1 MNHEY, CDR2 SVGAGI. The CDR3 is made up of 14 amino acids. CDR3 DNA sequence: TGTGCCAGCAAACCGGGACTAGCTTATTACGAGCAGTACTTC. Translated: CASKPGLAYYEQYF.

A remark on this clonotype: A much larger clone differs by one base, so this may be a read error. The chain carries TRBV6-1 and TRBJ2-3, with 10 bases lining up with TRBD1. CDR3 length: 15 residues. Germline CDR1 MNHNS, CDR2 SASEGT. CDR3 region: CASSEATGGTNTQYF. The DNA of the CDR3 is TGTGCCAGCAGTGAAGCGACAGGGGGCACAAATACGCAGTATTTT.

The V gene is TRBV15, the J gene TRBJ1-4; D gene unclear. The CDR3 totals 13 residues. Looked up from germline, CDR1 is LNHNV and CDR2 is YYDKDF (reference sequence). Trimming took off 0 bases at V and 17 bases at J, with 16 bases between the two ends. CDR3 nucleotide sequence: TGTGCCACCAGCAGAGATCGAGGTGAAAATCTCTTTTTT. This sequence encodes CATSRDRGENLFF.

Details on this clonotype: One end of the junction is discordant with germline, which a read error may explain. The CDR3 region has the DNA TGCGCCAGCAGCTTTCGAGTAGCGGGAGATTTCAATGAGCAGTTCTTC. Protein: CASSFRVAGDFNEQFF. The chain has TRBV11-2 and TRBJ2-1; the match to TRBD2 covers 9 bases. CDR1 SGHAT and CDR2 FQNNGV come from the germline V gene. The CDR3 is 16 residues long.

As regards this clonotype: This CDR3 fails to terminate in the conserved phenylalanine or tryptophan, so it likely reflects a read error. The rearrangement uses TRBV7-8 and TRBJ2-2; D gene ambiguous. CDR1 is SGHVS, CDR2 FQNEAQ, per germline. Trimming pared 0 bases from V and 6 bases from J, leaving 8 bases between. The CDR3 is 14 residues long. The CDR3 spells CASSLARVAGELFL. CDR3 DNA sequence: TGTGCCAGCAGCTTAGCCAGAGTCGCCGGGGAGCTGTTTTTA.

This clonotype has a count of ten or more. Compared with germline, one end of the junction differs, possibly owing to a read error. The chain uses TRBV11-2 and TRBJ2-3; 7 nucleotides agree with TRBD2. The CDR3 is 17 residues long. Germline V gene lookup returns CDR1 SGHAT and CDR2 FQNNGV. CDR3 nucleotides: TGTGCCGGCAGCTTGGGGGGACTAACGTACACGTCAGATACGCAGTATTTT. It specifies CAGSLGGLTYTSDTQYF.

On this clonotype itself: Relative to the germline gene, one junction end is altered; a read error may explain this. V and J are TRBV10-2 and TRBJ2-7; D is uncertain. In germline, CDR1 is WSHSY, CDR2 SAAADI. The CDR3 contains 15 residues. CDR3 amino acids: CASSTLVVGTYEQYF. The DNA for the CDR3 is TGCGCCAGCAGCACCCTAGTAGTGGGAACCTACGAGCAATACTTC.

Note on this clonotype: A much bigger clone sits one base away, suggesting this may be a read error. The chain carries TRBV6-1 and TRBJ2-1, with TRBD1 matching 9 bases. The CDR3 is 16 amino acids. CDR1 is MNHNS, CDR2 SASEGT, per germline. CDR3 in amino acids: CAGRGQGHDSYNEQFF. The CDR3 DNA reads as TGTGCCGGCAGGGGACAGGGACACGACTCCTACAATGAGCAGTTCTTC.

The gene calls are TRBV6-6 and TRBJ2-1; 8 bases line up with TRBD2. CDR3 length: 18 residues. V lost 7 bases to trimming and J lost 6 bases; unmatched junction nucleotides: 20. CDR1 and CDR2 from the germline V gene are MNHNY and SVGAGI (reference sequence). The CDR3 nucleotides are TGTGCCAGCACAAGTCCCAGATCCTGGACTAGCAGAGGCAATGAGCAGTTCTTC. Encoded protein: CASTSPRSWTSRGNEQFF.

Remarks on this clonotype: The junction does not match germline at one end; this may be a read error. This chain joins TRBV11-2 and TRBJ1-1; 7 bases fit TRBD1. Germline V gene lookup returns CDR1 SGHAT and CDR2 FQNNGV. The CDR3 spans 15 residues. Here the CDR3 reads CASSPDLGGRTEAFF. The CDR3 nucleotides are TGTGCTAGCAGCCCCGACCTAGGGGGCCGAACTGAAGCTTTCTTT.

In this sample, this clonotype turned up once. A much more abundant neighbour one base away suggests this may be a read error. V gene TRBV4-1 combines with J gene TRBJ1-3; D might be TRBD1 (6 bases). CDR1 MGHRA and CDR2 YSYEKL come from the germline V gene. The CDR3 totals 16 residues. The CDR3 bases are TGCGTCAGCAGCCCCGTGGACAGCGGCTCTGGAAACACCATATATTTT. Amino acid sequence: CVSSPVDSGSGNTIYF.

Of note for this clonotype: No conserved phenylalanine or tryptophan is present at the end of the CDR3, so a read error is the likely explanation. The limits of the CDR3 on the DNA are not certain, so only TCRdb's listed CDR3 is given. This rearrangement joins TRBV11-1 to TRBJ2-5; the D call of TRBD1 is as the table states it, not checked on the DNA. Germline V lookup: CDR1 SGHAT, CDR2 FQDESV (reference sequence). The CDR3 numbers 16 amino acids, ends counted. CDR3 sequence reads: CASSIGTIFAQETHYS.

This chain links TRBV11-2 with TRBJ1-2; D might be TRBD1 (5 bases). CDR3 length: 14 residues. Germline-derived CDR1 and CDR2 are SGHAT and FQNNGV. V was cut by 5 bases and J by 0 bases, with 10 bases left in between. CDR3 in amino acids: CASSLSQANYGYTF. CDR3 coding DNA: TGTGCCAGCAGCCTATCACAGGCTAACTATGGCTACACCTTC.

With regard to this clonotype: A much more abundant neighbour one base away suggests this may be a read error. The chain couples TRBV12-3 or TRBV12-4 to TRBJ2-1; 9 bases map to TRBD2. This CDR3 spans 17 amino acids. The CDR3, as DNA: TGTGCCAGTAGTTTTTCGCGGGAGGGGGGAAGGTACAATGAGCAGTTCTTC. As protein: CASSFSREGGRYNEQFF.

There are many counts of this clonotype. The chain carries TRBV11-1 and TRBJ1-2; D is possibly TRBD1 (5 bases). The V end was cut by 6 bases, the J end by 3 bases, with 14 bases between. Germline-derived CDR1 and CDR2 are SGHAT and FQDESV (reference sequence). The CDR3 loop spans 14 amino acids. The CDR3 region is CASRPRDSYYGYTF. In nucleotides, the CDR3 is TGTGCCAGCAGACCCAGGGACTCCTACTATGGCTACACCTTC.

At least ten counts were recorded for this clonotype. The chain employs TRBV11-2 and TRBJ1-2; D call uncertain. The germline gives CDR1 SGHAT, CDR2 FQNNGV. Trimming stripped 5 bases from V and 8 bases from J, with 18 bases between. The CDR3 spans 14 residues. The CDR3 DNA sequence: TGTGCCAGCAGCCGGACCCTTCGAGAGGTGGGCTACACCTTC. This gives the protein CASSRTLREVGYTF.

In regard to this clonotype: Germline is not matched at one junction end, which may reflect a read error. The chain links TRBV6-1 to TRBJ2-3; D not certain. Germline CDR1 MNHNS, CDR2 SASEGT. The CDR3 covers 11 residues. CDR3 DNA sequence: TGTGCCAGCAGTGATGCAGATACTCAGTATTTT. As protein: CASSDADTQYF.

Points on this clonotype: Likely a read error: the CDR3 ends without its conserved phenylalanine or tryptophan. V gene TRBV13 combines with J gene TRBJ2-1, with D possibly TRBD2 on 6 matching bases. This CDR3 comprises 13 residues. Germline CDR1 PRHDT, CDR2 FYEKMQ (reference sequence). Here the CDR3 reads CASREGNCNKQFI. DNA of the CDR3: TGTGCCAGCAGGGAGGGGAACTGCAATAAGCAGTTCATC.

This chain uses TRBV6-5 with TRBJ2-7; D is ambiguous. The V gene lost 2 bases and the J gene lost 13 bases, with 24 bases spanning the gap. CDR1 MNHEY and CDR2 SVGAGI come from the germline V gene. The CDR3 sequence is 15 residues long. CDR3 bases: TGTGCCAGCAGTTACAAGGACGGCAGCTCCTACGAGTACTACTTC. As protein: CASSYKDGSSYEYYF.

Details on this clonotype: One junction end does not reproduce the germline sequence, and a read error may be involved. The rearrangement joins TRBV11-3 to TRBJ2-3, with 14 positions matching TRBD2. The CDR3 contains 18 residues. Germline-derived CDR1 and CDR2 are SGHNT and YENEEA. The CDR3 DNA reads TGTGCCATCAGCCTAGGACTAGCGGGAGGAGGAAGCACGGATACGCAGTATTTT. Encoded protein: CAISLGLAGGGSTDTQYF. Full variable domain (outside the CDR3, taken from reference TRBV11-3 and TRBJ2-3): EAGVVQSPRYKIIEKKQPVAFWCNPISGHNTLYWYLQNLGQGPELLIRYENEEAVDDSQLPKDRFSAERLKGVDSTLKIQPAELGDSAVYLCAISLGLAGGGSTDTQYFGPGTRLTVL.

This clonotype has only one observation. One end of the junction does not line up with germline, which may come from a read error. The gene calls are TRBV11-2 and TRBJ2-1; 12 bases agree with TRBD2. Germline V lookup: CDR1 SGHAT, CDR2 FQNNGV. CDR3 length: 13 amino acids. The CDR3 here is CASNWTSGAEQLF. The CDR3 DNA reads TGTGCCAGCAACTGGACTAGCGGGGCAGAGCAGTTATTC.

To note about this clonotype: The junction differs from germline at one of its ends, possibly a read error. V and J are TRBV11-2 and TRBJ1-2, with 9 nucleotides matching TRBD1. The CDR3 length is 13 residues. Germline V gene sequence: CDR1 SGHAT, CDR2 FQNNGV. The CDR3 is CASGLTGGYGYTF. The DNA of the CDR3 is TGTGCCAGCGGCTTGACAGGGGGGTATGGCTACACCTTC.